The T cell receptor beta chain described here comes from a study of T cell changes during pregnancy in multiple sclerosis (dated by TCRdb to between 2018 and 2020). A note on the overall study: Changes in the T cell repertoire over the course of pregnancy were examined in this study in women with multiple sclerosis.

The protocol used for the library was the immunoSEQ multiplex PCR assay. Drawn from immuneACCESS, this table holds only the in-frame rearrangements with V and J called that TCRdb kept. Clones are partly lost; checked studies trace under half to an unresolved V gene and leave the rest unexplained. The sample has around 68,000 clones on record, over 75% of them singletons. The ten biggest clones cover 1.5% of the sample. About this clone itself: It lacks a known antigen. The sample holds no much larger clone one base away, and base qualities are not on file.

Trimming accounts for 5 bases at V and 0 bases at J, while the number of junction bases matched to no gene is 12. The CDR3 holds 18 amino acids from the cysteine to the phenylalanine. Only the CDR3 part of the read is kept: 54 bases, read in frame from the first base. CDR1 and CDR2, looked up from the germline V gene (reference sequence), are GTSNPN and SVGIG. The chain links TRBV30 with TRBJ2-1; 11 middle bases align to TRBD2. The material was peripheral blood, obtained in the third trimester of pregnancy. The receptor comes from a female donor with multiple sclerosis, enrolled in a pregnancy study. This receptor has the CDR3 CAWLSGGATLSSYNEQFF. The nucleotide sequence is TGTGCCTGGCTTAGCGGGGGGGCTACCCTGAGCTCCTACAATGAGCAGTTCTTC. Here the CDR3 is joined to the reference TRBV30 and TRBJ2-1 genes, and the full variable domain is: SQTIHQWPATLVQPVGSPLSLECTVEGTSNPNLYWYRQAAGRGLQLLFYSVGIGQISSEVPQNLSASRPQDRQFILSSKKLLLSDSGFYLCAWLSGGATLSSYNEQFFGPGTRLTVL.